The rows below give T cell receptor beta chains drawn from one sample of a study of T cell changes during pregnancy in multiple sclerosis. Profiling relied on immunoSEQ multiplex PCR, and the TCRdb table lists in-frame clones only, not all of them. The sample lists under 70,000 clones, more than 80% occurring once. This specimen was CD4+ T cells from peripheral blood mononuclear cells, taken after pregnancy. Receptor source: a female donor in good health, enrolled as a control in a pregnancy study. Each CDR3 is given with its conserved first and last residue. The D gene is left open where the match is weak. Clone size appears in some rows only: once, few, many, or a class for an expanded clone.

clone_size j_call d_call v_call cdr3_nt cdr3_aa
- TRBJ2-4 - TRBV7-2 TGTGCCAGCAGCTCCCGGTCCGGGAAAAAAAACATTCAGTACTTC CASSSRSGKKNIQYF
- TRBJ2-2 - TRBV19 TGTGCCAGTAAGCGTCGAGACACCGGGGAGCTGTTTTTT CASKRRDTGELFF
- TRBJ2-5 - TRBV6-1 TGTGCCAGCAGTGAAGTCAGGGCAATGGAGACCCAGTACTTC CASSEVRAMETQYF
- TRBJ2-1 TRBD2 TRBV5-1 TGCGCCAGCAGCGACGCTAGCGGGGGTAATGAGCAGTTCTTC CASSDASGGNEQFF
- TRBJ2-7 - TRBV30 TGTGCCTGGACCCCGGGGTACGAGCAGTACTTC CAWTPGYEQYF
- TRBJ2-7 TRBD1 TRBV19 TGTGCCAGTGTCGGTCGCGCGGACTCTGGGACAGGGAGCTCCTACGAGCAGTACTTC CASVGRADSGTGSSYEQYF
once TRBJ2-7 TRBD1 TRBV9 TGTGCCAGCAGTTTCGGGACAGAGACCTACGAGCAGTACTTC CASSFGTETYEQYF
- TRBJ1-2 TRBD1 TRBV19 TGTGCCAGTAGTGGAATGTTTTCAGGGGGATCGGATGGCTACACCTTC CASSGMFSGGSDGYTF
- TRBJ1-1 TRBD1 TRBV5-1 TGCGCCAGCAGCCCGACACAGGGGAGCACTGAAGCTTTCTTT CASSPTQGSTEAFF
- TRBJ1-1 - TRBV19 TGTGCCAGTAGTATAATGAATGGGGGACTTGAAGCTTTCTTT CASSIMNGGLEAFF
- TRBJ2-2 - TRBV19 TGTGCCAGTAGTCCCCCAATCGGGGAGCTGTTTTTT CASSPPIGELFF
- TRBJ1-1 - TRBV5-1 TGCGCCTCCACCGGGACACTGAACACTGAAGCTTTCTTT CASTGTLNTEAFF
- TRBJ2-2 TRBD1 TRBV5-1 TGCGCCAGCAGCTTGGAGGGGCAGGGGGCCTACACCGGGGAGCTGTTTTTT CASSLEGQGAYTGELFF
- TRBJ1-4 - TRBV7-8 TGTGCCAGCAGCACAGGGCTAGAAGAAAAACTGTTTTTT CASSTGLEEKLFF
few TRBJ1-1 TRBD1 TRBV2 TGTGCCAGCAGTGTTGACAGGGGAAGGACTGAAGCTTTCTTT CASSVDRGRTEAFF
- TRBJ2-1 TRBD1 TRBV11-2 TGTGCCAGCAGCCTAACGACAGGGGGCTTCTACAATGAGCAGTTCTTC CASSLTTGGFYNEQFF
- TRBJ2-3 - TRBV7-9 TGTGCCAGCAGCCCCCTAGGCGGGGTATGGGCAGATACGCAGTATTTT CASSPLGGVWADTQYF
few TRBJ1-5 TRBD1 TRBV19 TGTGCCAGTAGTACCGGGACAGGGAAGAACGGTCAGCCCCAGCATTTT CASSTGTGKNGQPQHF
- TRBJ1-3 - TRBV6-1 TGTGCCAGCAAGCGTCAGGGGAGAGAGTACACCATATATTTT CASKRQGREYTIYF
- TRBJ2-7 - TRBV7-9 TGTGCCAGCAGCTTAGTAGCTCAGGGGGGACTCTACGAGCAGTACTTC CASSLVAQGGLYEQYF
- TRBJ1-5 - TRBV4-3 TGCGCCAGCAGCCCCCGAAGGACTGATATTAATCAGCCCCAGCATTTT CASSPRRTDINQPQHF
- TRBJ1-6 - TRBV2 TGTGCCAGCAGGACCCGGACTTCCAATTCACCCCTCCACTTT CASRTRTSNSPLHF
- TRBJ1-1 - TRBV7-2 TGTGCCAGCAGCTTAGGACAGACGAACACTGAAGCTTTCTTT CASSLGQTNTEAFF
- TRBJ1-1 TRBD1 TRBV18 TGTGCCAGCTCACCACCTAATGACAGGGTGAACACTGAAGCTTTCTTT CASSPPNDRVNTEAFF
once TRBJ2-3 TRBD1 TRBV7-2 TGTGCCAGCAGTTCCGACAGGGCAGATACGCAGTATTTT CASSSDRADTQYF
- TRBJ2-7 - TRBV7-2 TGTGCCAGCAGCCCCCAGGGGACAACCTCCTACGAGCAGTACTTC CASSPQGTTSYEQYF
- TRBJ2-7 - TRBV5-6 TGTGCCAGCAGCTTGTTGCAGGGAACCTACGAGCAGTACTTC CASSLLQGTYEQYF
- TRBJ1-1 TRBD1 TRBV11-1 TGTGCCAGCAGCTCGCAGGGGGCAGGAACTGAAGCTTTCTTT CASSSQGAGTEAFF
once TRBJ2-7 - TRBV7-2 TGTGCCAGCACCGATACTTACGAGCAGTACTTC CASTDTYEQYF
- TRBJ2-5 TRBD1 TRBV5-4 TGTGCCAGCAGCCCAGGGACAGAAGAGACCCAGTACTTC CASSPGTEETQYF
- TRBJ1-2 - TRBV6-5 TGTGCCAGCAGTCCCGGACAGTCTCCTTATGGCTACACCTTC CASSPGQSPYGYTF
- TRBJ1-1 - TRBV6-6 TGTGCCAGCAGTCCCCAGTCTGAAGCTTTCTTT CASSPQSEAFF